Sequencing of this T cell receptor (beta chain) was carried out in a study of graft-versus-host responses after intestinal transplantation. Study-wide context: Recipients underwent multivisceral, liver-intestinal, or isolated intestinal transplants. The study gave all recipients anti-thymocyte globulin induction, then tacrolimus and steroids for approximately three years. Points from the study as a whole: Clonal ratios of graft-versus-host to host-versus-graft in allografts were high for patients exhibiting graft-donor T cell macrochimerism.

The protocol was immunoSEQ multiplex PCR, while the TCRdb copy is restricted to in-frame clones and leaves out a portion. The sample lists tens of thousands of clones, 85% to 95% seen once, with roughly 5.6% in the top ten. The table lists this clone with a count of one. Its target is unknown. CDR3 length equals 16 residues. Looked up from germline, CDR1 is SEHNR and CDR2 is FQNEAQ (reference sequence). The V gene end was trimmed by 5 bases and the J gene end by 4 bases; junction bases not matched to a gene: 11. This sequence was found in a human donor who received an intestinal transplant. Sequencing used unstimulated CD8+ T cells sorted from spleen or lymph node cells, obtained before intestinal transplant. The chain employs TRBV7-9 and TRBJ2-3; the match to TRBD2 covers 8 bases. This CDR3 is CASSPPGLDLSDTQYF. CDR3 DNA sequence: TGTGCCAGCAGCCCCCCGGGACTAGATCTCTCAGATACGCAGTATTTT.